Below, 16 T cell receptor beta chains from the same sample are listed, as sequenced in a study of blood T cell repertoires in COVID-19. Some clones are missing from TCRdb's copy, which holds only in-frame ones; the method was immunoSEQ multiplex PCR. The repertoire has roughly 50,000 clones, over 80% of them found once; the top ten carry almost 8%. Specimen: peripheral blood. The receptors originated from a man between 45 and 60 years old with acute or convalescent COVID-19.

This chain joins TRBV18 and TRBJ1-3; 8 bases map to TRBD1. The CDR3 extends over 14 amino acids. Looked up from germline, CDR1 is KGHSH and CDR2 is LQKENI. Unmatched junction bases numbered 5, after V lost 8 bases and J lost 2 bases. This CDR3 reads CASRDRRTGNTIYF. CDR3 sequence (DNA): TGTGCCAGCCGGGACAGGAGGACTGGAAACACCATATATTTT. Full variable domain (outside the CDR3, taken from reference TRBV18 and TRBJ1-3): NAGVMQNPRHLVRRRGQEARLRCSPMKGHSHVYWYRQLPEEGLKFMVYLQKENIIDESGMPKERFSAEFPKEGPSILRIQQVVRGDSAAYFCASRDRRTGNTIYFGEGSWLTVV.

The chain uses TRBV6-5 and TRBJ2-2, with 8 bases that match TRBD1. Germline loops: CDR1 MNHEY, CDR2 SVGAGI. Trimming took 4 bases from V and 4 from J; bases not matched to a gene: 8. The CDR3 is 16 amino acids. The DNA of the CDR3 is TGTGCCAGCAGTTTTCCATCGGGACAGGTCACCGGGGAGCTGTTTTTT. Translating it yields CASSFPSGQVTGELFF.

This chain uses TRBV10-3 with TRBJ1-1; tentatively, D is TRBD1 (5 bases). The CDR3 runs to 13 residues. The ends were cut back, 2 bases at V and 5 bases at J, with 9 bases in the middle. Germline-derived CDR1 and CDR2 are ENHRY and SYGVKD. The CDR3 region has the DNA TGTGCCATCAGTGAGAGGGGCGAGACTGAAGCTTTCTTT. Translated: CAISERGETEAFF.

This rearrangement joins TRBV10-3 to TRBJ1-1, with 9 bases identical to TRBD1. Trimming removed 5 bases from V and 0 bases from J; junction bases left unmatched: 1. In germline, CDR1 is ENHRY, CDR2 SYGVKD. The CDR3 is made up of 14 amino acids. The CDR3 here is CAISWDRVNTEAFF. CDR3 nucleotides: TGTGCCATCAGTTGGGACAGGGTGAACACTGAAGCTTTCTTT.

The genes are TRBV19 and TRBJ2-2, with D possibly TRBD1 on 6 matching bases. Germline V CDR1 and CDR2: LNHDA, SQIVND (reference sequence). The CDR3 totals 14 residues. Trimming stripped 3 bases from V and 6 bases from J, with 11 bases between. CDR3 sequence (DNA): TGTGCCAGTAGTATGAACAGGGAAGCCGGGGAGCTGTTTTTT. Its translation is CASSMNREAGELFF.

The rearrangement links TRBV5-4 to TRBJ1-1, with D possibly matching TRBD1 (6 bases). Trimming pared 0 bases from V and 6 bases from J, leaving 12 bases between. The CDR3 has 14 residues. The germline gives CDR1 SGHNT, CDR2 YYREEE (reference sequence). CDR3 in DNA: TGTGCCAGCAGCTTGGGACAGGTCGGTCCTGAAGCTTTCTTT. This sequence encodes CASSLGQVGPEAFF.

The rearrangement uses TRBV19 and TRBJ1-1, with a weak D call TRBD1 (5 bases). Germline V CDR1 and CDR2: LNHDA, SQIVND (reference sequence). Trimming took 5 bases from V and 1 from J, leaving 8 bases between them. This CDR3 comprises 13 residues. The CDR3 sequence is CASSRTGNTEAFF. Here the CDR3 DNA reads TGTGCCAGTAGTCGTACAGGGAACACTGAAGCTTTCTTT. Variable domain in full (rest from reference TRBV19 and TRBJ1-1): DGGITQSPKYLFRKEGQNVTLSCEQNLNHDAMYWYRQDPGQGLRLIYYSQIVNDFQKGDIAEGYSVSREKKESFPLTVTSAQKNPTAFYLCASSRTGNTEAFFGQGTRLTVV.

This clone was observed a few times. The CDR3 DNA sequence: TGTGCCAGCAGCTTAGGGGGACTAGCGGGAGGGCTGGAGACCCAGTACTTC. This translates into CASSLGGLAGGLETQYF. The chain recombines TRBV7-7 with TRBJ2-5; TRBD2 matches 16 bases. The CDR3 is 17 residues long. Germline trimming cut 1 base from V and 5 bases from J; bases unmatched to any gene: 4. The germline V gene encodes CDR1 SSHAT and CDR2 FNYEAQ (reference sequence).

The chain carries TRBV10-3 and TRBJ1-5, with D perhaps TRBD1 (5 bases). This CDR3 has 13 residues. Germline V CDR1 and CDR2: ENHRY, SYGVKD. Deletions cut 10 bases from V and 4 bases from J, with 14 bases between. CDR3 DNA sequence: TGTGCCACCTACGGGGGGAGGAATCAGCCCCAGCATTTT. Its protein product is CATYGGRNQPQHF.

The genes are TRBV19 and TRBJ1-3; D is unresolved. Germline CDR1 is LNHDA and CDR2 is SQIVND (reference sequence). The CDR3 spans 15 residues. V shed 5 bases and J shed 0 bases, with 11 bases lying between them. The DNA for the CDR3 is TGTGCCAGTAGTCTGGGCAGTTCCTCTGGAAACACCATATATTTT. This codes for CASSLGSSSGNTIYF. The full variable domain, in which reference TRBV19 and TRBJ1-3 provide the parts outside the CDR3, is DGGITQSPKYLFRKEGQNVTLSCEQNLNHDAMYWYRQDPGQGLRLIYYSQIVNDFQKGDIAEGYSVSREKKESFPLTVTSAQKNPTAFYLCASSLGSSSGNTIYFGEGSWLTVV.

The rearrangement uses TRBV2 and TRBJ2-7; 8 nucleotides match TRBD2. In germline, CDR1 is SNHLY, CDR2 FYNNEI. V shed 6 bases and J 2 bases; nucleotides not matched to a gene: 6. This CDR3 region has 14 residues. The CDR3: CASRYGGGTYEQYF. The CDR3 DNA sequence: TGTGCCAGCAGATATGGCGGGGGGACCTACGAGCAGTACTTC.

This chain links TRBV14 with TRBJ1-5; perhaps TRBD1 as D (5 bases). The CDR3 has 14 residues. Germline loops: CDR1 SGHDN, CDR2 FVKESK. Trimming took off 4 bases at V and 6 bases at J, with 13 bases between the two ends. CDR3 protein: CASSPRGYGQPQHF. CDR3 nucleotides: TGTGCCAGCAGCCCCCGGGGGTACGGTCAGCCCCAGCATTTT.

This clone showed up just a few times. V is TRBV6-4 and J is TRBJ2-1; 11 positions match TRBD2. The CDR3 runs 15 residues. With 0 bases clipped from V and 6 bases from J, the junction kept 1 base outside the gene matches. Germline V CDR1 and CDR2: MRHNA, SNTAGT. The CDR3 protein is CASSDSSGGANEQFF. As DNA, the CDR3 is TGTGCCAGCAGTGACTCTAGCGGGGGGGCCAATGAGCAGTTCTTC.

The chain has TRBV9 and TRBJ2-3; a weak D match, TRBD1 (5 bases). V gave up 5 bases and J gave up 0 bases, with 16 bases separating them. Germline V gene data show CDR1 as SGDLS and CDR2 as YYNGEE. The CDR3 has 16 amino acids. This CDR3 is CASSAQGASSTDTQYF. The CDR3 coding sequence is TGTGCCAGCAGTGCCCAGGGTGCCTCTAGCACAGATACGCAGTATTTT.

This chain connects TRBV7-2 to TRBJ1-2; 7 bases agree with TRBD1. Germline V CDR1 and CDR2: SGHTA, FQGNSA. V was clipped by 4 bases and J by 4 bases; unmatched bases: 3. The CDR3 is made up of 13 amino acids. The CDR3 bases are TGTGCCAGCAGCTCGGGGACAGTCTATGGCTACACCTTC. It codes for CASSSGTVYGYTF.

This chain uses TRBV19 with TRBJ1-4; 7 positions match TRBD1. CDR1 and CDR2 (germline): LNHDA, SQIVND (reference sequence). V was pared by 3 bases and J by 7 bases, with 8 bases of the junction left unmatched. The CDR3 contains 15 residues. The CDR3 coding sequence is TGTGCCAGTAGTATCCTCTGGGACAGCCCTGAAAAACTGTTTTTT. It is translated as CASSILWDSPEKLFF.